A selection of T cell receptor beta chains follows, all from one sample in a study of T-cell reconstitution after alpha-beta-depleted transplantation in children. TCRdb re-analysed the PCR reads in MiXCR, keeping a single row per CDR3 protein. The sample carries around 64,000 distinct CDR3 sequences, roughly a tenth recorded once. Here the sequenced sample was PBMCs, taken before TCRalphabeta/CD19-depleted stem cell transplant. Receptor source: a boy aged 10-17 years with acute myeloid leukemia, due to receive a stem cell transplant. CDR3s include the opening cysteine and the closing phenylalanine or tryptophan. The order of the fields is V gene, D gene, CDR3 length, clone size, J gene, CDR3 protein, CDR3 DNA. The D gene is left open where the match is weak. Clone size appears in some rows only: once, few, many, or a class for an expanded clone.

TRBV20-1	TRBD2	13	many	TRBJ2-1	CSAPVAGYNEQFF	TGCAGTGCCCCAGTAGCGGGTTACAATGAGCAGTTCTTC
TRBV25-1	-	13	many	TRBJ2-1	CASSEGWVGEQFF	TGTGCCAGCAGTGAAGGATGGGTGGGTGAGCAGTTCTTC
TRBV5-1	-	14	many	TRBJ2-3	CASRRLAGGDTQYF	TGCGCCAGCAGGCGACTAGCCGGGGGCGATACGCAGTATTTT
TRBV24-1	-	15	few	TRBJ1-1	CATSDGYHGGTEAFF	TGTGCCACCAGTGATGGCTACCATGGAGGCACTGAAGCTTTCTTT
TRBV19	-	12	many	TRBJ1-1	CASNAGNTEAFF	TGTGCCAGTAACGCAGGGAACACTGAAGCTTTCTTT
TRBV7-2	-	17	many	TRBJ2-3	CASSTPGRPQKADTQYF	TGTGCCAGCAGCACCCCCGGCCGCCCCCAAAAAGCAGATACGCAGTATTTT
TRBV20-1	-	14	many	TRBJ2-3	CSASGTGETDTQYF	TGCAGTGCTAGCGGGACGGGGGAGACAGATACGCAGTATTTT
TRBV10-3	-	13	many	TRBJ1-1	CAISDKVMSEAFF	TGTGCCATCAGTGACAAGGTGATGTCTGAAGCTTTCTTT
TRBV20-1	TRBD2	16	many	TRBJ2-7	CSARLGLAVWAYEQYF	TGCAGTGCTAGATTGGGACTAGCGGTTTGGGCCTACGAGCAGTACTTC
TRBV7-9	TRBD2	17	many	TRBJ2-3	CASSWSVAGISTDTQYF	TGTGCCAGCAGCTGGTCGGTAGCGGGGATTAGCACAGATACGCAGTATTTT
TRBV27	-	15	many	TRBJ2-3	CASSLAGGIPDTQYF	TGTGCCAGCAGTTTAGCTGGGGGTATTCCAGATACGCAGTATTTT
TRBV10-2	TRBD2	20	-	TRBJ2-2	CASSEGLWLAGGPGTGELFF	TGCGCCAGCAGTGAGGGATTATGGCTAGCGGGAGGGCCGGGGACCGGGGAGCTGTTTTTT
TRBV7-9	-	17	many	TRBJ2-7	CASSLASSRQKIYEQYF	TGTGCCAGCAGCTTAGCGTCAAGTAGACAGAAAATCTACGAGCAGTACTTC
TRBV9	-	13	many	TRBJ2-3	CASSVQRSGTQYF	TGTGCCAGCAGCGTTCAGAGGTCGGGTACGCAGTATTTT
TRBV15	-	15	many	TRBJ1-1	CATSRDRILNTEAFF	TGTGCCACCAGCAGAGATCGGATACTGAACACTGAAGCTTTCTTT
TRBV20-1	-	15	many	TRBJ1-1	CSARGFWVLNTEAFF	TGCAGTGCTAGAGGCTTTTGGGTACTAAACACTGAAGCTTTCTTT
TRBV29-1	TRBD1	16	many	TRBJ1-2	CSAPISRDRENYGYTF	TGCAGCGCCCCAATCAGCCGGGACAGGGAAAACTATGGCTACACCTTC
TRBV7-6	TRBD1	19	few	TRBJ2-6	CASSTRTGGGYSGANVLTF	TGTGCCAGCAGCACACGGACAGGGGGGGGCTACTCTGGGGCCAACGTCCTGACTTTC
TRBV10-3	-	15	-	TRBJ2-5	CAISEDLAGGATQYF	TGTGCCATCAGTGAAGATCTGGCAGGGGGGGCGACCCAGTACTTC
TRBV5-1	-	14	many	TRBJ2-4	CASSLGTYKNIQYF	TGCGCCAGCAGCTTGGGGACTTACAAAAACATTCAGTACTTC
TRBV5-1	TRBD2	14	few	TRBJ2-7	CASSHGTSYYEQYF	TGCGCCAGCAGTCACGGGACTAGCTACTACGAGCAGTACTTC
TRBV19	-	14	many	TRBJ1-5	CATSTAYSNQPQHF	TGTGCCACATCGACAGCGTATAGCAATCAGCCCCAGCATTTT
TRBV3-1	-	16	once	TRBJ2-1	CASSQDQSGRYNEQFF	TGTGCCAGCAGCCAAGATCAGTCAGGGAGGTACAATGAGCAGTTCTTC
TRBV4-2	-	15	many	TRBJ1-5	CASSPPGTTDQPQHF	TGTGCCAGCAGCCCACCCGGGACGACTGATCAGCCCCAGCATTTT
TRBV5-1	-	16	many	TRBJ2-5	CASSTNPRDRWETQYF	TGCGCCAGCAGCACAAATCCCAGGGATCGGTGGGAGACCCAGTACTTC
TRBV5-1	-	14	-	TRBJ1-2	CASSYGTSSDGYTF	TGCGCCAGCAGCTACGGGACATCTTCGGATGGCTACACCTTC
TRBV12-3/TRBV12-4	-	14	many	TRBJ1-2	CASSPRGRNYGYTF	TGTGCCAGCAGTCCCCGGGGAAGGAACTATGGCTACACCTTC